This TCR beta chain was captured by sequencing in a study of long-term antiretroviral therapy in people with HIV (dated by TCRdb to about 2022). The study in broad terms: The earliest samples were collected approximately a decade before the 2015 WHO recommendation for immediate ART, a period when ART was typically delayed until CD4 counts fell. About 35% of the 30 participants with HIV were female. No cross-contamination during QIAcube processing turned up in test extractions that ran a monoclonal T-cell line alongside more than 30 polyclonal samples. A total of approximately 200 cryopreserved PBMC samples came from 25 to 35 adults with confirmed HIV infection and were collected serially over a mean of about six years (range 1-12). A retrospective serial study tested whether ART initiation and durable HIV suppression were associated with changes in peripheral blood TRB repertoire composition and diversity. General study outcomes and caveats: Limited PBMC availability meant only the TCR beta chain was sequenced, without alpha chain pairing. Inferences about post-ART repertoire changes were limited because no data were available on ART adherence, viral resistance or therapy changes. The samples span the years 2004 to 2017, and the ART regimens used may be less effective than current regimens. Expanded TRB clones identified before ART initiation dominated the repertoire across all time points, though the dominance fluctuated and decreased in many PLHIV after ART. Because pre-ART samples had limited cell numbers, profiling was done on unsorted PBMC rather than on sorted CD4+ and CD8+ T cells. ART initiation was associated with a significant increase in TRB diversity, but diversity stayed significantly below transplant donor controls even after long-term ART. HIV repertoires had narrower CDR3 length ranges than controls, and the network structure suggested an antigen-experienced repertoire that shifted only slightly toward naive after ART.

Worth noting for this clone: There is no known antigen for this receptor. No much larger clone is present one base from it, and per-base qualities are unavailable.

The immunoSEQ hsTCRB v3.0 assay was used at survey level resolution for TRB variable region sequencing. TRB sequencing targeted a depth of roughly 35,000-55,000 T-cell genomes per sample. Pooled TRB libraries were sequenced on an Illumina MiSeq with a v3 150-cycle kit. On the authors' methods: Repertoire analysis was performed in R inside a reproducible Nextflow workflow that covered QC, data transformation and analysis. LymphoSeq2, an R package for exploring AIRR-Seq data, was used to implement custom analyses. Four samples yielding fewer than 5000 total TRB sequences were excluded, leaving over 150 analyzed HIV repertoires. Among the approximately 180 retained HIV repertoires, 55 to 60 were collected before ART initiation and some 130 were collected after ART initiation. Repertoires were downsampled to 5000 TRB nucleotide sequences, and summary statistics were averaged over 100 downsampling iterations. The analysis kept only TRB sequences whose CDR3 regions were at least seven amino acids long. Diversity was assessed using a clonality score derived from Shannon entropy and using the Gini coefficient. In repertoire networks, the top 5000 CDR3 amino acid sequences were linked whenever an edit distance of one separated two sequences. For TRB CDR3 amino acid sequences, antigen specificity groups and MHC restriction were predicted with GLIPH2. Known CMV, EBV, HIV or tissue antigen associations were flagged by matching CDR3 amino acid sequences against VDJdb and McPAS-TCR. Pre-ART, post-ART and control groups were compared with Wilcoxon signed-rank tests and Holm-Bonferroni correction. TCRdb re-hosts the immuneACCESS table, in-frame sequences only. Its copies lack some clones; in the studies checked, an unresolved V gene accounts for under half of them, and the cause for the rest is not known. The V and J calls and clone size were taken over from that table, and D and trimming were inferred from the DNA. The sample has tens of thousands of clones on record, around 76% of them singletons. Of the sample, over 4% falls within the top ten clones.

Participants were included only if at least one PBMC sample before ART initiation and at least two post-ART samples were available. Treatment was received in the United States of America by all participants with HIV. Before DNA extraction, cryopreserved samples of roughly 0.95-10 million PBMC were thawed and washed. At the time of the earliest PBMC sample, participants with HIV were aged between about 20 and 54 years. Per participant, PBMC samples came from 1-4 timepoints prior to ART initiation and 2-8 timepoints following ART initiation, for a median of 7 samples. Serial HIV viral load, CD4+ T-cell count, ART history and demographic data were obtained for every participant. Genomic DNA was extracted from unsorted PBMC with a Qiagen kit on a QIAcube, with processing performed in batches of 12 samples. Deletion took 8 bases off V and 0 bases off J, with a span of 8 bases between the germline ends. CDR1 and CDR2, looked up from the germline V gene, are MDHEN and SYDVKM. The CDR3, from cysteine to phenylalanine, totals 13 residues. The only DNA kept is the CDR3, 39 bases in frame from the first base.

The material sequenced was unsorted PBMCs, taken 0.5 years after starting antiretroviral therapy. This sequence was found in a middle-aged woman with HIV. The sequence links TRBV28 to TRBJ1-5; the D gene identity is not certain. In nucleotide form, the sequence is TGTGCCAGCCGGGGATATAGCAATCAGCCCCAGCATTTT. The encoded protein is CASRGYSNQPQHF.